Below are 22 T cell receptor beta chains sequenced from a single sample in a study of blood T cell repertoires in COVID-19. Profiled with immunoSEQ multiplex PCR; TCRdb holds only in-frame clones, not every one. The sample shows tens of thousands of clones, approximately 90% of them seen only once. The specimen sequenced was peripheral blood. Source of these receptors: a man aged 45-65 years with acute or convalescent COVID-19.

The chain carries TRBV4-1 and TRBJ1-1; D unresolved. CDR3 size: 13 residues. Trimming took 6 bases from V and 1 from J, leaving 9 bases between them. Germline values: CDR1 MGHRA, CDR2 YSYEKL. The CDR3 DNA is TGCGCCAGCAGTCTTACACCGAACACTGAAGCTTTCTTT. Translating gives CASSLTPNTEAFF.

This CDR3 reads CASSIDQGAREQYV. CDR3 nucleotides: TGTGCCAGTAGTATAGATCAGGGGGCGAGGGAGCAGTACGTC. This sequence joins TRBV19 and TRBJ2-7, with 8 bases lining up with TRBD1. V was pared by 0 bases and J by 7 bases, with 5 bases of the junction left unmatched. The CDR3 loop spans 14 amino acids. Looked up from germline, CDR1 is LNHDA and CDR2 is SQIVND (reference sequence).

This rearrangement joins TRBV29-1 to TRBJ2-3; D is unresolved. The CDR3 runs to 13 residues. Germline V gene lookup returns CDR1 SQVTM and CDR2 ANQGSEA. Trimming pared 5 bases from V and 2 bases from J, leaving 11 bases between. This chain's CDR3 is CSVLNLPTDTQYF. The CDR3 DNA is TGCAGCGTTTTGAACCTACCCACAGATACGCAGTATTTT.

This clone appeared a few times. This rearrangement joins TRBV6-1 to TRBJ2-5; TRBD1 matches at 8 bases. CDR3 size: 15 residues. V was clipped by 2 bases and J by 5 bases; unmatched bases: 7. The V gene's germline CDR1 is MNHNS and CDR2 SASEGT. The CDR3 nucleotides are TGTGCCAGCAGTGAAATGCAGGGGGCGTGGGAGACCCAGTACTTC. Its translation is CASSEMQGAWETQYF.

A few counts support this clone. The chain employs TRBV2 and TRBJ2-7, with 7 nucleotides matching TRBD1. Trimming took 4 bases from V and 7 from J; bases not matched to a gene: 10. CDR3 length equals 14 residues. The germline gives CDR1 SNHLY, CDR2 FYNNEI. Written as DNA, the CDR3 is TGTGCCAGCAGTGGACAGGGTTTGTTAGGGGAGCAGTACGTC. Protein product: CASSGQGLLGEQYV.

The V gene is TRBV5-5, the J gene TRBJ1-1, with 8 bases lining up with TRBD1. This CDR3 spans 13 amino acids. J was trimmed by 8 bases and V by 0 bases; bases with no gene match: 3. CDR1 is SGHKS, CDR2 YYEKEE, per germline (reference sequence). The CDR3 DNA is TGTGCCAGCAGCTTGGGGGACAGGACAGAAGCTTTCTTT. It yields the protein CASSLGDRTEAFF.

The chain carries TRBV19 and TRBJ2-1, with 11 nucleotides matching TRBD1. The CDR3 is 14 residues long. The trim removed 6 bases at V and 8 bases at J, leaving 6 bases unmatched. Germline V gene lookup returns CDR1 LNHDA and CDR2 SQIVND (reference sequence). Written as DNA, the CDR3 is TGTGCCAGTAGCACGGACAGGGGGCTGGATGAGCAGTTCTTC. Translating gives CASSTDRGLDEQFF.

This rearrangement joins TRBV4-1 to TRBJ1-2; D unclear. Trimming left V 1 base short and J 3 bases short, with 18 bases between. The CDR3 totals 17 residues. The germline gives CDR1 MGHRA, CDR2 YSYEKL. CDR3 nucleotides: TGCGCCAGCAGCCAAGTGGCTCCGGTAACAGAAGACTATGGCTACACCTTC. This sequence encodes CASSQVAPVTEDYGYTF.

This clone was counted a single time. The chain recombines TRBV4-1 with TRBJ1-4; the match to TRBD1 covers 11 bases. The V gene's germline CDR1 is MGHRA and CDR2 YSYEKL. CDR3 length equals 16 residues. V shed 0 bases and J 8 bases; nucleotides not matched to a gene: 5. CDR3 DNA: TGCGCCAGCAGCCAAGATGGGACAGGGGGAGGGGAAAAACTGTTTTTT. Amino acids: CASSQDGTGGGEKLFF.

The chain is built from TRBV11-2 and TRBJ2-7; the match to TRBD1 covers 7 bases. V shed 1 base and J 1 base; nucleotides not matched to a gene: 4. Germline values: CDR1 SGHAT, CDR2 FQNNGV. The CDR3 sequence is 15 residues long. Written as DNA, the CDR3 is TGTGCCAGCAGCTTAGGGACAGGCGTTTCCTACGAGCAGTACTTC. Its protein is CASSLGTGVSYEQYF.

In this sample, this clone turned up once. This chain joins TRBV27 and TRBJ2-1, with TRBD2 matching 8 bases. The V gene's germline CDR1 is MNHEY and CDR2 SMNVEV (reference sequence). The CDR3 has 16 amino acids. V shed 7 bases, J shed 5 bases, and the junction held 13 bases outside the gene matches. The CDR3 bases are TGTGCCAGCACCGTACCCCAGCGGGGGCTTAACAATGAGCAGTTCTTC. Its translation is CASTVPQRGLNNEQFF.

The chain links TRBV7-9 to TRBJ1-6; TRBD1 might be the D (5 bases). With 1 base removed from V and 6 bases from J, the gap between germline ends came to 16 bases. This CDR3 region has 17 residues. Per germline, CDR1 SEHNR and CDR2 FQNEAQ (reference sequence). The CDR3 region has the DNA TGTGCCAGCAGCTTAGGGACCCGGGACTTTTTTAATTCACCCCTCCACTTT. Translated: CASSLGTRDFFNSPLHF.

This sequence joins TRBV28 and TRBJ2-7; the match to TRBD1 covers 7 bases. J lost 3 bases, V lost 2 bases, and 4 bases had no gene match. This CDR3 region has 14 residues. Germline V gene lookup returns CDR1 MDHEN and CDR2 SYDVKM. CDR3 protein: CASSLGDRVYEQYF. The CDR3 DNA is TGTGCCAGCAGTTTAGGGGACAGAGTCTACGAGCAGTACTTC. The variable domain in full, with the rest retrieved from reference TRBV28 and TRBJ2-7, is DVKVTQSSRYLVKRTGEKVFLECVQDMDHENMFWYRQDPGLGLRLIYFSYDVKMKEKGDIPEGYSVSREKKERFSLILESASTNQTSMYLCASSLGDRVYEQYFGPGTRLTVT.

The V call is TRBV27, the J call TRBJ1-2, with a tentative D call TRBD1 (5 bases). V shed 11 bases and J shed 7 bases, with 20 bases lying between them. Germline CDR1 is MNHEY and CDR2 is SMNVEV (reference sequence). The CDR3 length is 13 residues. CDR3 protein: CASGEGPLGGYTF. The CDR3 DNA sequence: TGTGCCTCCGGGGAGGGGCCCCTAGGTGGCTACACCTTC.

The chain carries TRBV12-2 and TRBJ1-6; the D call in the table, TRBD1, was not verified against the DNA. TRBV12-2 is tagged as a pseudogene. The CDR3 is made up of 16 amino acids. CDR3 DNA: TGTGCAAGTCGTCCGGACAGAAGCTCCTATAATTCACCCCTCCACTTT. This gives the protein CASRPDRSSYNSPLHF.

This chain links TRBV10-3 with TRBJ2-1; tentatively, D is TRBD1 (6 bases). The CDR3 covers 14 residues. The ends were cut back, 2 bases at V and 3 bases at J, with 8 bases in the middle. Germline-derived CDR1 and CDR2 are ENHRY and SYGVKD. The CDR3 DNA reads TGTGCCATCAGTGAGGGGACATACTACAATGAGCAGTTCTTC. Translation: CAISEGTYYNEQFF.

J is TRBJ2-2 and V is TRBV11-2; unclear D gene. Per germline, CDR1 SGHAT and CDR2 FQNNGV. V was pared by 4 bases and J by 3 bases, with 9 bases between. CDR3 length: 14 amino acids. The CDR3 DNA sequence: TGTGCCAGCAGCTCCTCGGCGGACACCGGGGAGCTGTTTTTT. Protein sequence: CASSSSADTGELFF.

This clone was counted once. The chain's CDR3 is CASSERPTRETQYF. For the CDR3, the DNA is TGTGCCAGCAGCGAAAGGCCAACGAGGGAGACCCAGTACTTC. The chain employs TRBV14 and TRBJ2-5; unclear D gene. V gave up 5 bases and J gave up 5 bases, with 15 bases separating them. The CDR3 has 14 amino acids. Germline V lookup: CDR1 SGHDN, CDR2 FVKESK.

V usage is TRBV11-2 and J usage is TRBJ2-2, with D possibly being TRBD2 (7 bases). CDR1 is SGHAT and CDR2 is FQNNGV in the germline V gene. This CDR3 spans 16 amino acids. V lost 0 bases to trimming and J lost 5 bases, with 13 bases between them. The CDR3, as DNA: TGTGCCAGCAGCTTAGATGGGGGGGCCTTTACCGGGGAGCTGTTTTTT. As protein: CASSLDGGAFTGELFF.

V and J are TRBV6-1 and TRBJ2-2; maybe TRBD1 (5 bases). The CDR3 covers 17 residues. The germline V and J ends were trimmed by 3 bases and 2 bases, with 16 bases remaining between them. Germline V lookup: CDR1 MNHNS, CDR2 SASEGT. CDR3 bases: TGTGCCAGCAGTGAGCCCCCAGGGCAGGGCAACACCGGGGAGCTGTTTTTT. Translating it yields CASSEPPGQGNTGELFF.

The sample holds a few counts of this clone. J is TRBJ2-1 and V is TRBV29-1; weak D call: TRBD2 (6 bases). The CDR3 is 14 residues long. Germline assignment: CDR1 SQVTM and CDR2 ANQGSEA. V was shortened by 6 bases and J by 1 base, with 13 bases between the two germline ends. This chain's CDR3 is CSVAGRGSYNEQFF. DNA for the CDR3: TGCAGCGTCGCGGGGCGGGGTTCCTACAATGAGCAGTTCTTC.

The chain carries TRBV2 and TRBJ1-6; D uncertain. The germline V gene encodes CDR1 SNHLY and CDR2 FYNNEI. Trimming shortened V by 7 bases and J by 2 bases, and 12 bases separated the two germline ends. CDR3 size: 15 residues. CDR3 protein: CASTDEAAYNSPLHF. DNA of the CDR3: TGTGCCAGCACGGATGAGGCGGCCTATAATTCACCCCTCCACTTT.